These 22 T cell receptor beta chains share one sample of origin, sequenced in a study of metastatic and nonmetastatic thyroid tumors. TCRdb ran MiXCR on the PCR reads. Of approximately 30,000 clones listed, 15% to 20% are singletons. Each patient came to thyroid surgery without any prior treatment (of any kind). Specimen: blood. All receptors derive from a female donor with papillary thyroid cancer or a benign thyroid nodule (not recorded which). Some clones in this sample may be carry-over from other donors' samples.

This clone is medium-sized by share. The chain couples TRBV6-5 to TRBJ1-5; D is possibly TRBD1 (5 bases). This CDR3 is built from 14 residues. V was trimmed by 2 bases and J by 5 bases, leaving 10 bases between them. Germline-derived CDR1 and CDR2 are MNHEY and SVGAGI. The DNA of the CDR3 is TGTGCCAGCAGTTACGGGACGGGATATCAGCCCCAGCATTTT. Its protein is CASSYGTGYQPQHF.

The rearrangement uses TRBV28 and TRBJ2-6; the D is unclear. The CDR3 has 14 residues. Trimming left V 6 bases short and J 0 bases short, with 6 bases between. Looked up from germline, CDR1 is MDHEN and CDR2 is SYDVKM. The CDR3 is CASRSNSGANVLTF. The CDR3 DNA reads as TGTGCCAGCAGGTCCAACTCTGGGGCCAACGTCCTGACTTTC. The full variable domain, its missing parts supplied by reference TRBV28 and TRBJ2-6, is DVKVTQSSRYLVKRTGEKVFLECVQDMDHENMFWYRQDPGLGLRLIYFSYDVKMKEKGDIPEGYSVSREKKERFSLILESASTNQTSMYLCASRSNSGANVLTFGAGSRLTVL.

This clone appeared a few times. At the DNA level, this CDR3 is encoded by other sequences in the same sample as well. The CDR3 coding sequence is TGTGCCAGCAGTTATGTGGGTGAGACCCAGTACTTC. Protein product: CASSYVGETQYF. This chain links TRBV6-2 or TRBV6-3 with TRBJ2-5; D remains ambiguous. Germline loops: CDR1 MNHEY, CDR2 SVGEGT. Trimming cost V 3 bases and J 5 bases, with 7 bases left between them. CDR3 length: 12 residues.

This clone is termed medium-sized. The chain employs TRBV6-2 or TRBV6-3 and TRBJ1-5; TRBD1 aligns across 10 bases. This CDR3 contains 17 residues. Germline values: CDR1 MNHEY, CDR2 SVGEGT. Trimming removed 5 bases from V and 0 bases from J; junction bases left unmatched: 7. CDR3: CASSDWGQGYSNQPQHF. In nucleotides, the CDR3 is TGTGCCAGCAGTGACTGGGGACAGGGGTATAGCAATCAGCCCCAGCATTTT.

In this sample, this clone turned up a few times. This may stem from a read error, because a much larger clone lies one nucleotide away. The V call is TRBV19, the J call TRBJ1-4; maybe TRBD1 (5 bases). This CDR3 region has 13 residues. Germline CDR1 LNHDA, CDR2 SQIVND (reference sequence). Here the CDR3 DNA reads TGTGCCAGTAGTGAGCCTGGGGGAGAAAGACTGTTTTTT. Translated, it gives CASSEPGGERLFF.

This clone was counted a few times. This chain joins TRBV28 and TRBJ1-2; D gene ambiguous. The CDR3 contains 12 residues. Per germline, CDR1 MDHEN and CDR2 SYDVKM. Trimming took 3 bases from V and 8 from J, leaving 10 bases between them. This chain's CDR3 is CASSLGSEGYTF. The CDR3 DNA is TGTGCCAGCAGTTTGGGGAGTGAGGGCTACACCTTC.

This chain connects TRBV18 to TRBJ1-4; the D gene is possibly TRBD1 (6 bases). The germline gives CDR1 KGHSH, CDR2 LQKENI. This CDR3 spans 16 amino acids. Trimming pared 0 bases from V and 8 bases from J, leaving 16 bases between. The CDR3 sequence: CASSPPVDSVGEKLFF. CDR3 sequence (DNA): TGTGCCAGCTCACCACCGGTGGACAGCGTTGGCGAAAAACTGTTTTTT.

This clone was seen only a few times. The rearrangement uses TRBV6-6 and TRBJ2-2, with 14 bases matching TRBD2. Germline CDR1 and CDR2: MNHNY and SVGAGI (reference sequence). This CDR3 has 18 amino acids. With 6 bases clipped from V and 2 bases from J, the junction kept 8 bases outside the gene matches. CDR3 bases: TGTGCCAGCAGGAGACCGGGACTAGCGGGGGAAAACACCGGGGAGCTGTTTTTT. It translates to CASRRPGLAGENTGELFF.

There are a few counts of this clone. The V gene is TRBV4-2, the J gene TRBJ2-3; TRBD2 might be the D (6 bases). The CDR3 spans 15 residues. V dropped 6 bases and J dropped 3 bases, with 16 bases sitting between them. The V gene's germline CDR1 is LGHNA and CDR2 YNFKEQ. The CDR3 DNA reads TGTGCCAGCAGAGATAGGAGGGGAGGTACAGATACGCAGTATTTT. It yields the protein CASRDRRGGTDTQYF.

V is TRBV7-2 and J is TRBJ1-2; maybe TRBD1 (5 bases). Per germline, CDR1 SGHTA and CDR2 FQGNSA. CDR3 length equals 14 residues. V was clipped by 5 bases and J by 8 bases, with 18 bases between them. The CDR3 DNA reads TGTGCCAGCAGCCCTAACGCAGGGTGGATCGGCTACACCTTC. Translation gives CASSPNAGWIGYTF.

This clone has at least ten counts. As DNA, the CDR3 is TGCGCCAGCAGTCCTGGACTAGCCCAGGGTAATGAGCAGTTCTTC. It encodes CASSPGLAQGNEQFF. The chain carries TRBV10-1 and TRBJ2-1, with 8 bases lining up with TRBD2. This CDR3 spans 15 amino acids. J lost 7 bases, V lost 5 bases, and 10 bases had no gene match. Looked up from germline, CDR1 is WNHNN and CDR2 is SYGVQD (reference sequence).

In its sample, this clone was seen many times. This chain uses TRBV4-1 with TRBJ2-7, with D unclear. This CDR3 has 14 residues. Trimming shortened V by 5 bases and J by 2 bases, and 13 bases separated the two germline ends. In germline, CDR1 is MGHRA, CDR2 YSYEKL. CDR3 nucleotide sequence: TGCGCCAGCAGCTCGCGGTACGAGCCCTACGAGCAGTACTTC. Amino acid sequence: CASSSRYEPYEQYF.

CDR3 nucleotide sequence: TGTGCCAGCAGTGAAAGGAGCGGGAGCTCCTACGAGCAGTACTTC. It translates to CASSERSGSSYEQYF. The chain recombines TRBV2 with TRBJ2-7; TRBD2 matches at 8 bases. In germline, CDR1 is SNHLY, CDR2 FYNNEI. With 2 bases clipped from V and 0 bases from J, the junction kept 3 bases outside the gene matches. This CDR3 contains 15 residues.

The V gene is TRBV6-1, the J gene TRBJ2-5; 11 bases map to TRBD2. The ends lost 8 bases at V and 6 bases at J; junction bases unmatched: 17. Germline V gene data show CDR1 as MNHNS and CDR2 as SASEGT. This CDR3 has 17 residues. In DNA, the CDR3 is TGTGCCAGCCCTCCTCCTCCCGGGACTAGCGGTGGACAGACCCAGTACTTC. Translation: CASPPPPGTSGGQTQYF.

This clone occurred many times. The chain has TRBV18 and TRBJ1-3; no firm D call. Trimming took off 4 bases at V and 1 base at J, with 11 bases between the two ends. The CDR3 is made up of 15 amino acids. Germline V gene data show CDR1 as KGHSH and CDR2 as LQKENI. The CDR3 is CASSRNEISGNTIYF. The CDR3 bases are TGTGCCAGCTCACGAAATGAGATTTCTGGAAACACCATATATTTT.

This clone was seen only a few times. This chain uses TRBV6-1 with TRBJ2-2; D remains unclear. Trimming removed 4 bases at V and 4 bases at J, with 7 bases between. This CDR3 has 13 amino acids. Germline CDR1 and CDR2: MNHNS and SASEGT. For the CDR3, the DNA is TGTGCCAGCAGTGCTATCGGCACCGGGGAGCTGTTTTTT. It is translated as CASSAIGTGELFF.

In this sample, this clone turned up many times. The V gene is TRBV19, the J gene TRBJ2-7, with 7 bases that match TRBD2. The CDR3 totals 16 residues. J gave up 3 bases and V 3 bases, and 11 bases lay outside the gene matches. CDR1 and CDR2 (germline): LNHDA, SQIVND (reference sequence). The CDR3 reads CASSIAGDVDRYEQYF. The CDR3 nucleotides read TGTGCCAGTAGTATTGCGGGGGACGTAGACCGCTACGAGCAGTACTTC.

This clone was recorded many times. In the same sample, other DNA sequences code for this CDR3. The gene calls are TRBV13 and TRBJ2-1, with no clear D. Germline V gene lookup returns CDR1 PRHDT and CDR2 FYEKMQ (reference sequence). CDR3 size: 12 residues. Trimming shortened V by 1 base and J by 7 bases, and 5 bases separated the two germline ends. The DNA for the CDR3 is TGTGCCAGCAGCTTAGCGGGTAATGAGCAGTTCTTC. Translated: CASSLAGNEQFF.

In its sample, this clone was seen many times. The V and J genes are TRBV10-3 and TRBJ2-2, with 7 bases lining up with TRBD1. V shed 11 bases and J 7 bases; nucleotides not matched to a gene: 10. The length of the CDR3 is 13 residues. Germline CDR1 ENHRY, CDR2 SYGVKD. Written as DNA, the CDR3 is TGTGCCGCCGGACAGGATTTGATCGGGGAGCTGTTTTTT. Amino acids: CAAGQDLIGELFF.

Here the CDR3 DNA reads TGTGCCAGCATGAGGTTAGGGGCTAACACTGAAGCTTTCTTT. Translation gives CASMRLGANTEAFF. The chain is built from TRBV12-3 or TRBV12-4 and TRBJ1-1, with D perhaps TRBD1 (5 bases). V lost 7 bases, J lost 2 bases, and 14 bases lay in between. The CDR3 has 14 residues.

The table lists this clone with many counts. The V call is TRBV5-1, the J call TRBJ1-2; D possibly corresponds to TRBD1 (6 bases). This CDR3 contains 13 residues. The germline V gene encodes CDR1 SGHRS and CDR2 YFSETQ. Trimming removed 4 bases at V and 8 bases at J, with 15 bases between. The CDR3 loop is CASSVGRGEGYTF. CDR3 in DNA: TGCGCCAGCAGCGTAGGCAGGGGAGAAGGCTACACCTTC.

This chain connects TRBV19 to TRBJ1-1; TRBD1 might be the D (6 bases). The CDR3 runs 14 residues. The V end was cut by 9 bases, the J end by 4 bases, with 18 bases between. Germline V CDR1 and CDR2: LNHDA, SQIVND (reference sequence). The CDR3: CASHGGAGLTEAFF. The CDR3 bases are TGTGCCAGCCACGGGGGGGCAGGGCTCACTGAAGCTTTCTTT.